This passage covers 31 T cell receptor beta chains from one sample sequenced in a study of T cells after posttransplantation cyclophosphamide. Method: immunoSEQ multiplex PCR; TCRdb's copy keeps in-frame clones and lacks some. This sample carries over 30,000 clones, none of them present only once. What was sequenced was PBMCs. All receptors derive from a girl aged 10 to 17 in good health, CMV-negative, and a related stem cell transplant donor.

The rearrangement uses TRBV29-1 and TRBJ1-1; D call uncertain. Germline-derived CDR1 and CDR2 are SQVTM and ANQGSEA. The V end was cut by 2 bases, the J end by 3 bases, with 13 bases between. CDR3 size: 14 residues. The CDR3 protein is CSVEKRGSYTEAFF. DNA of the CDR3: TGCAGCGTTGAAAAGCGGGGTTCCTACACTGAAGCTTTCTTT.

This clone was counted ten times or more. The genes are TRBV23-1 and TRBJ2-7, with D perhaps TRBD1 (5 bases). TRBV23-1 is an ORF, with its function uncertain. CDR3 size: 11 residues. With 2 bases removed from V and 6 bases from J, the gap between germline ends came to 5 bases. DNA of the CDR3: TGCGCCAGCAGTCAACAGGGCGAGCAGTACTTC. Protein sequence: CASSQQGEQYF.

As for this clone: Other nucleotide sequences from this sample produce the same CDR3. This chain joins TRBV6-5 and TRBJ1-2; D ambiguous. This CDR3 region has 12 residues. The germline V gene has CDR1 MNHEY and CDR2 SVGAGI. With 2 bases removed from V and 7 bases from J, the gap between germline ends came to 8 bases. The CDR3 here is CASSYVGGGYTF. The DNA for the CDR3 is TGTGCCAGCAGTTACGTGGGAGGTGGCTACACCTTC.

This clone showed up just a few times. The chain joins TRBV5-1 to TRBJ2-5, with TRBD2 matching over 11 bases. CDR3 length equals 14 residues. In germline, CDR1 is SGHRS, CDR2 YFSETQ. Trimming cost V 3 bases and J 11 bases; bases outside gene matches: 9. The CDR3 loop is CASSSRLAGKEQYF. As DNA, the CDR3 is TGCGCCAGCAGCTCGCGACTAGCGGGGAAAGAGCAGTACTTC.

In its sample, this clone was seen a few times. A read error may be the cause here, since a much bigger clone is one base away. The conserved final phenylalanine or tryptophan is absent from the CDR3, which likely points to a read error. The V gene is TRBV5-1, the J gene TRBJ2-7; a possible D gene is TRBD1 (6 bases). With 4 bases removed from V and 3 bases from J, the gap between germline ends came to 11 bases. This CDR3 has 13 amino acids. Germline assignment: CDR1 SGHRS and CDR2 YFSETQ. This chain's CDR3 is CASSNGQIYEQYL. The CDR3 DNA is TGCGCCAGCAGCAACGGACAGATCTACGAGCAGTACCTC.

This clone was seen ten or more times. The DNA of the CDR3 is TGTGCCAGCAGCTTTTTTCGGGGGGGAGCCACAGATACGCAGTATTTT. The encoded protein is CASSFFRGGATDTQYF. This chain connects TRBV5-8 to TRBJ2-3; TRBD2 matches at 8 bases. The CDR3 extends over 16 amino acids. Germline CDR1 is SGHTS and CDR2 is YDEGEE. V gave up 2 bases and J gave up 2 bases; unmatched junction bases: 7.

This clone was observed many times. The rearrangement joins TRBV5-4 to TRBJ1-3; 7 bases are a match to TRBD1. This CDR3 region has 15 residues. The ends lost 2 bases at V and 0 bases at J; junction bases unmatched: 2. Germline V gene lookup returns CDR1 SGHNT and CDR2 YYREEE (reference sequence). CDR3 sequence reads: CASSLRQGSGNTIYF. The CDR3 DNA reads TGTGCCAGCAGCTTACGACAGGGCTCTGGAAACACCATATATTTT.

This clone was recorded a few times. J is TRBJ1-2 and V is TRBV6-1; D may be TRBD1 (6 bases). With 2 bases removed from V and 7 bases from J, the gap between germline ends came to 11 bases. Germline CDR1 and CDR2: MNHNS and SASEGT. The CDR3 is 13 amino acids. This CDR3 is CASSEPGARGYTF. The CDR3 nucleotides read TGTGCCAGCAGTGAACCAGGGGCACGTGGCTACACCTTC.

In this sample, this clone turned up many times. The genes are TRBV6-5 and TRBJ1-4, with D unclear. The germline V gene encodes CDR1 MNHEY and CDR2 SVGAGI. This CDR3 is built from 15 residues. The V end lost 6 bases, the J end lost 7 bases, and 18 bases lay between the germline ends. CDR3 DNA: TGTGCCAGCAGAACGAGATGGGGAGGAGGTGAAAAACTGTTTTTT. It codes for CASRTRWGGGEKLFF.

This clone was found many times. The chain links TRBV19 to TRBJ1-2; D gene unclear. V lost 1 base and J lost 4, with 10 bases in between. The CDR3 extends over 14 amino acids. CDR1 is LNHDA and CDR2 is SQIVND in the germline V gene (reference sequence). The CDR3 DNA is TGTGCCAGTAGTATAGCTACGAGCTCCTATGGCTACACCTTC. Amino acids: CASSIATSSYGYTF.

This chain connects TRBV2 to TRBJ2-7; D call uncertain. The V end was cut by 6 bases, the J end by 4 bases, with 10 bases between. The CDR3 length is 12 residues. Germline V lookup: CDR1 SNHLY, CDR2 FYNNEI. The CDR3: CASSADIYEQYF. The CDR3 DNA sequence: TGTGCCAGCAGCGCAGACATTTACGAGCAGTACTTC.

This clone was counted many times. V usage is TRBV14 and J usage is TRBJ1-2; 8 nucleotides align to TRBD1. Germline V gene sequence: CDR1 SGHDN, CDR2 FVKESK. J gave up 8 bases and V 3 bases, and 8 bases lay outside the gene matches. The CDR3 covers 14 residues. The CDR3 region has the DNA TGTGCCAGCAGCCATAGGTCGACAGGGGTAGGCTACACCTTC. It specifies CASSHRSTGVGYTF.

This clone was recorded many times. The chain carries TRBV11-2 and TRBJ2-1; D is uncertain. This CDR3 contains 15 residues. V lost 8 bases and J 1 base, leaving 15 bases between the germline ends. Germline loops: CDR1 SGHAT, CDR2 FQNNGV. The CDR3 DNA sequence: TGTGCCAGCTCCCACCGCGCTAGGTCCTACAATGAGCAGTTCTTC. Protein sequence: CASSHRARSYNEQFF.

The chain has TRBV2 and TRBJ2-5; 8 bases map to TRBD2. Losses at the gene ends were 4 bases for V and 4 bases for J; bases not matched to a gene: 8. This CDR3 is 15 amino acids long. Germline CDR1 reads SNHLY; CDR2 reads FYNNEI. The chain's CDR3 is CASSGGLVKRETQYF. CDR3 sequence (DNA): TGTGCCAGCAGTGGGGGACTAGTTAAGCGAGAGACCCAGTACTTC.

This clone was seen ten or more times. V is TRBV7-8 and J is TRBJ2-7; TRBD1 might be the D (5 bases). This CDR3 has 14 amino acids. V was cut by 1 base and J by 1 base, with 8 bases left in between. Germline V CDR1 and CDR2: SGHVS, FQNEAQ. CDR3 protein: CASSLGQQSYEQYF. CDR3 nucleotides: TGTGCCAGCAGCTTAGGACAGCAATCCTACGAGCAGTACTTC.

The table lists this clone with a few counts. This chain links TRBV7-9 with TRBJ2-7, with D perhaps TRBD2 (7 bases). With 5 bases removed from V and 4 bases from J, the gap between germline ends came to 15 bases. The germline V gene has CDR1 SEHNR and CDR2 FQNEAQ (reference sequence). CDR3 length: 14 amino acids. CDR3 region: CASSRGGPGYEQYF. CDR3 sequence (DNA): TGTGCCAGCAGCCGCGGGGGCCCAGGATACGAGCAGTACTTC.

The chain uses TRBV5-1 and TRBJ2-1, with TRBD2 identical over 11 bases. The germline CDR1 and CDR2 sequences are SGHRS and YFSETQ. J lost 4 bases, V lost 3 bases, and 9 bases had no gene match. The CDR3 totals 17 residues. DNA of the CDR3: TGCGCCAGCAGCTCAGTCCTAGCGGGGGGCACATACAATGAGCAGTTCTTC. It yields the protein CASSSVLAGGTYNEQFF.

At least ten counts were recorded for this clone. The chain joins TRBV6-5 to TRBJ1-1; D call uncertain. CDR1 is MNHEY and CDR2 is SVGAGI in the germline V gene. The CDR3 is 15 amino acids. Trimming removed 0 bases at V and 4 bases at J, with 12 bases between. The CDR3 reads CASSYSFQVRTEAFF. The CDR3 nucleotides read TGTGCCAGCAGTTACTCGTTCCAGGTTCGCACTGAAGCTTTCTTT.

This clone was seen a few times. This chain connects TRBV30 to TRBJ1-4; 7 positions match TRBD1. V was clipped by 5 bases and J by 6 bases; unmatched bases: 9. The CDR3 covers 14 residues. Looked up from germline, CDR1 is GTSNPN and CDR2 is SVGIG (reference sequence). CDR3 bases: TGTGCCTGGGCGGGGGGACAGCTTGATGAAAAACTGTTTTTT. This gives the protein CAWAGGQLDEKLFF.

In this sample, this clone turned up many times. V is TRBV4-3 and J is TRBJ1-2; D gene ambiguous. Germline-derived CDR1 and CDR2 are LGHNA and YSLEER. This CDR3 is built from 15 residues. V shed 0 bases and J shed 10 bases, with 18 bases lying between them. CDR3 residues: CASSQDFSQQATYTF. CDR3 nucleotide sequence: TGCGCCAGCAGCCAAGATTTTTCCCAGCAGGCTACCTACACCTTC.

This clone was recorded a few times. DNA of the CDR3: TGTGCCAGCCGGGGGGGGGCGCGGGAGCAGTACTTC. Translating it yields CASRGGAREQYF. The V and J genes are TRBV27 and TRBJ2-7; 8 bases are a match to TRBD2. The V segment lost 8 bases and the J segment 7 bases; nucleotides outside the gene matches: 7. CDR1 is MNHEY, CDR2 SMNVEV, per germline (reference sequence). The CDR3 is 12 residues long.

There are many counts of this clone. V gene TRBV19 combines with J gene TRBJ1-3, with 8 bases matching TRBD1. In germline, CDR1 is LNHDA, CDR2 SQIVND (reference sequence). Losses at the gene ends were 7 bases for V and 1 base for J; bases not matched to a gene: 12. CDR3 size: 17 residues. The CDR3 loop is CASIQGGDRGSGNTIYF. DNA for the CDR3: TGTGCCAGTATTCAGGGGGGCGACAGGGGATCTGGAAACACCATATATTTT.

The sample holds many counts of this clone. DNA of the CDR3: TGTGCCAGCAGCATCCCCCAGGGGGGCCTCACAGATACGCAGTATTTT. It yields the protein CASSIPQGGLTDTQYF. The chain has TRBV5-4 and TRBJ2-3, with D maybe TRBD1 (7 bases). This CDR3 has 16 residues. Deletions cut 4 bases from V and 2 bases from J, with 17 bases between. Germline V lookup: CDR1 SGHNT, CDR2 YYREEE (reference sequence). The variable domain in full, completed from reference TRBV5-4 and TRBJ2-3, reads ETGVTQSPTHLIKTRGQQVTLRCSSQSGHNTVSWYQQALGQGPQFIFQYYREEENGRGNFPPRFSGLQFPNYSSELNVNALELDDSALYLCASSIPQGGLTDTQYFGPGTRLTVL.

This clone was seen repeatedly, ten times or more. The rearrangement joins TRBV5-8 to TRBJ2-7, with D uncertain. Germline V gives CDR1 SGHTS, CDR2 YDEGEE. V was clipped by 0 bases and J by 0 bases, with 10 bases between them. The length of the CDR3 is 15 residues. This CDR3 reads CASSLESGTSYEQYF. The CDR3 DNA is TGTGCCAGCAGCTTGGAGAGTGGTACCTCCTACGAGCAGTACTTC.

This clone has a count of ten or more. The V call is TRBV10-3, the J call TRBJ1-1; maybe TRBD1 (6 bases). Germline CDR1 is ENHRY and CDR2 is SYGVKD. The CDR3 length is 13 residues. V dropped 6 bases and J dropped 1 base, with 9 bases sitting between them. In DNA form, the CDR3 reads TGTGCCATCAGGGAGACAGGGAACACTGAAGCTTTCTTT. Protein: CAIRETGNTEAFF.

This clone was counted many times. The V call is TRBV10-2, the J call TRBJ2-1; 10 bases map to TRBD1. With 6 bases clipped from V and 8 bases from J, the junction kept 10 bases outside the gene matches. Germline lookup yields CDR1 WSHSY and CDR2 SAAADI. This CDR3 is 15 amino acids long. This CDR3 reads CASRADMTGGYEQFF. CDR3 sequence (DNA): TGCGCCAGCAGAGCGGATATGACAGGGGGCTATGAGCAGTTCTTC.

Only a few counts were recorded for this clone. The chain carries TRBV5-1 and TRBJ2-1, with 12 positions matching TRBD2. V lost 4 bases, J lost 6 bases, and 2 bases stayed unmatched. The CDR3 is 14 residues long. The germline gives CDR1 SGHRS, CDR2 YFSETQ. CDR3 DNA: TGCGCCAGCAGCGCGGGACTAGCGGGCAATGAGCAGTTCTTC. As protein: CASSAGLAGNEQFF.

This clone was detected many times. This CDR3 reads CASSLSAGVRGEQFF. The DNA for the CDR3 is TGTGCCAGCAGTTTATCTGCAGGGGTGCGCGGTGAGCAGTTCTTC. The chain is built from TRBV27 and TRBJ2-1, with a tentative D call TRBD1 (6 bases). Germline loops: CDR1 MNHEY, CDR2 SMNVEV (reference sequence). The CDR3 has 15 amino acids. The V end lost 0 bases, the J end lost 9 bases, and 15 bases lay between the germline ends.

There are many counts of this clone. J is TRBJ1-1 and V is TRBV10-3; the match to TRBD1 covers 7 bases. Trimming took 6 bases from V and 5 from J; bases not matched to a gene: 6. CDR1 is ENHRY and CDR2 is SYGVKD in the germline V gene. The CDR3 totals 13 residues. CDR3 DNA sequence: TGTGCCATCAGGCGACAGGGAGGTACTGAAGCTTTCTTT. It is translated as CAIRRQGGTEAFF.

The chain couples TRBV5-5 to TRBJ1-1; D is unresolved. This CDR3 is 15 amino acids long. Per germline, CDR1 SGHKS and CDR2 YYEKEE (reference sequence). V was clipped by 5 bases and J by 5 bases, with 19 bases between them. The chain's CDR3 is CASRREVPGITEAFF. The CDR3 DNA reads TGTGCCAGCAGACGGGAGGTACCTGGCATAACTGAAGCTTTCTTT.

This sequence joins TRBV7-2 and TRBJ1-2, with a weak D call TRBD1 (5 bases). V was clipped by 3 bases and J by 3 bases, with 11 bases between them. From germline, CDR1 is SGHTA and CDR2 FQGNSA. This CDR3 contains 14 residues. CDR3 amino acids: CASSFTRADYGYTF. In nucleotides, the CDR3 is TGTGCCAGCAGCTTTACCAGGGCGGACTATGGCTACACCTTC. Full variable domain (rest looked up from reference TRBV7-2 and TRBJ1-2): GAGVSQSPSNKVTEKGKDVELRCDPISGHTALYWYRQSLGQGLEFLIYFQGNSAPDKSGLPSDRFSAERTGGSVSTLTIQRTQQEDSAVYLCASSFTRADYGYTFGSGTRLTVV.